The TCR beta chain under discussion was sequenced for a study of early T cells in non-severe SARS-CoV-2 infection. A single record per CDR3 protein comes from TCRdb applying MiXCR to the 5' RACE reads. The sample lists roughly 60,000 distinct CDR3 sequences, over 10% occurring once. The germline V gene encodes CDR1 SGHVS and CDR2 FQNEAQ. J gave up 4 bases and V 5 bases, and 9 bases lay outside the gene matches. This CDR3 has 16 residues. Sequenced: whole blood. The chain recombines TRBV7-8 with TRBJ1-2; 11 bases line up with TRBD1. This receptor was identified in an adult who was a healthcare worker with PCR-confirmed SARS-CoV-2 infection or an uninfected control (not recorded which). In DNA form, the CDR3 reads TGTGCCAGCAGCCCCGGCCGGACAGGGGGCTTCTATGGCTACACCTTC. Protein sequence: CASSPGRTGGFYGYTF.